These 10 T cell receptor beta chains came from one sample sequenced in a study of Graves' ophthalmopathy and Graves' hyperthyroidism. Amplified TCR beta CDR3 regions were obtained using RNA transcripts as template. HTBI primers primed a first-round RT-PCR, and a second-round multiplex PCR followed. TCRdb reprocessed the multiplex PCR reads with MiXCR, giving one entry per CDR3 protein. The sample records around 600,000 distinct CDR3 sequences, under 50% being singletons. The sequenced material came from peripheral blood. Receptors were obtained from an adult man with Graves' ophthalmopathy.

Concerning this clonotype: This could be a read error, since a much larger clone is one nucleotide away. This chain uses TRBV11-2 with TRBJ1-1, with D possibly TRBD1 on 5 matching bases. Trimming stripped 5 bases from V and 0 bases from J, with 19 bases between. This CDR3 contains 17 residues. The germline V gene has CDR1 SGHAT and CDR2 FQNNGV. The CDR3 protein is CASSPRERVDMNTEAFF. The CDR3 DNA sequence: TGTGCCAGCAGCCCACGCGAACGGGTGGACATGAACACTGAAGCTTTCTTT.

The V call is TRBV6-6, the J call TRBJ1-5, with a possible D match to TRBD1 (6 bases). Trimming pared 6 bases from V and 1 base from J, leaving 19 bases between. Germline assignment: CDR1 MNHNY and CDR2 SVGAGI (reference sequence). This CDR3 region has 17 residues. CDR3: CASSPRLSGVSNQPQHF. The CDR3 DNA reads as TGTGCCAGCAGCCCACGTTTATCAGGGGTCAGCAATCAGCCCCAGCATTTT.

This clonotype appeared a few times. This chain uses TRBV19 with TRBJ2-7; D gene unclear. Germline CDR1 and CDR2: LNHDA and SQIVND (reference sequence). CDR3 length: 15 residues. Trimming left V 6 bases short and J 1 base short, with 16 bases between. CDR3 nucleotides: TGTGCCAGTAGAACCGACGGATCGAATTCCTACGAGCAGTACTTC. It specifies CASRTDGSNSYEQYF.

This clonotype was counted a single time. V and J are TRBV10-3 and TRBJ2-5; 7 bases agree with TRBD2. The CDR3 extends over 12 amino acids. The germline V gene has CDR1 ENHRY and CDR2 SYGVKD. Unmatched junction bases numbered 1, after V lost 7 bases and J lost 2 bases. CDR3 nucleotides: TGTGCCATCAACGGGGGGCAAGAGACCCAGTACTTC. Translating it yields CAINGGQETQYF.

The rearrangement links TRBV15 to TRBJ1-6; 8 nucleotides agree with TRBD1. Germline V CDR1 and CDR2: LNHNV, YYDKDF (reference sequence). Unmatched junction bases numbered 2, after V lost 3 bases and J lost 10 bases. The CDR3 is 13 amino acids. The CDR3 spells CATSSRQGSPLHF. In DNA, the CDR3 is TGTGCCACCAGCAGCCGACAGGGGTCACCCCTCCACTTT.

The J gene is TRBJ1-5, the V gene TRBV29-1, with unresolved D. The CDR3 is 14 residues long. Germline lookup yields CDR1 SQVTM and CDR2 ANQGSEA. V lost 4 bases and J 2 bases, leaving 12 bases between the germline ends. The CDR3 DNA follows: TGCAGCGTTGGGTCTATGAGGGGCAATCAGCCCCAGCATTTT. This codes for CSVGSMRGNQPQHF. The full variable domain, in which reference TRBV29-1 and TRBJ1-5 provide the parts outside the CDR3, is SAVISQKPSRDICQRGTSLTIQCQVDSQVTMMFWYRQQPGQSLTLIATANQGSEATYESGFVIDKFPISRPNLTFSTLTVSNMSPEDSSIYLCSVGSMRGNQPQHFGDGTRLSIL.

This clonotype was counted only a few times. The V call is TRBV30, the J call TRBJ2-2; maybe TRBD1 (5 bases). Trimming took off 0 bases at V and 4 bases at J, with 9 bases between the two ends. Germline values: CDR1 GTSNPN, CDR2 SVGIG (reference sequence). The CDR3 extends over 14 amino acids. CDR3 protein: CAWSVFTGTGELFF. The CDR3 DNA is TGTGCCTGGAGTGTATTTACAGGCACCGGGGAGCTGTTTTTT.

In its sample, this clonotype was seen many times. DNA of the CDR3: TGTGCCAGCAGCCCGACAGGGGGCGGGTACGAGCAGTACTTC. Residues: CASSPTGGGYEQYF. The chain couples TRBV7-3 to TRBJ2-7, with 10 bases identical to TRBD1. Trimming at V came to 5 bases and at J to 4 bases, leaving 5 bases not matched to a gene. The CDR3 runs 14 residues. Germline V gene lookup returns CDR1 SGHTA and CDR2 FQGTGA. The full variable domain, rest sourced from reference TRBV7-3 and TRBJ2-7, is GAGVSQTPSNKVTEKGKYVELRCDPISGHTALYWYRQSLGQGPEFLIYFQGTGAADDSGLPNDRFFAVRPEGSVSTLKIQRTERGDSAVYLCASSPTGGGYEQYFGPGTRLTVT.

A note on this clonotype: This clone may be a read error of a much larger clone one base away. This chain links TRBV11-3 with TRBJ2-5, with 7 bases identical to TRBD2. Germline lookup yields CDR1 SGHNT and CDR2 YENEEA. The CDR3 spans 13 residues. V gave up 3 bases and J gave up 7 bases; unmatched junction bases: 5. The chain's CDR3 is CASSFSVAGTQYF. The CDR3 DNA is TGTGCCAGCAGCTTTAGCGTAGCGGGGACCCAGTACTTC.

This clonotype has just a few counts. The CDR3 DNA sequence: TGTGCCAGTAGTATCTATTTAGGGAGCCAAGAGACCCAGTACTTC. This encodes CASSIYLGSQETQYF. The gene calls are TRBV19 and TRBJ2-5; perhaps TRBD2 as D (5 bases). V lost 3 bases, J lost 1 base, and 12 bases lay in between. The CDR3 loop spans 15 amino acids. The germline CDR1 and CDR2 sequences are LNHDA and SQIVND (reference sequence).